This T cell receptor beta chain was identified during a study of cytomegalovirus exposure and HLA in healthy donors. As for this clone: Its antigen remains unknown.

Study-wide points: Sequences of the TCR beta chain were said to predict the HLA-A and HLA-B alleles of most subjects accurately.

Germline-derived CDR1 and CDR2 are MNHEY and SMNVEV (reference sequence). Trimming left V 1 base short and J 2 bases short, with 12 bases between. The CDR3 is 15 amino acids. 60 Vbeta and 13 Jbeta primers were used in PCR. Here immunoSEQ multiplex PCR was the method, and the copy in TCRdb shows in-frame clones only, minus some. The table shows 110,000 to 150,000 clones, with about three quarters occurring only once. This sequence originates from a woman aged 40 to 49 in good health and CMV-seronegative. Sequenced material: PBMCs. The rearrangement links TRBV27 to TRBJ2-7, with a possible D match to TRBD1 (6 bases). The CDR3 DNA sequence: TGTGCCAGCAGTTTATTGGGGGACAAAACCTACGAGCAGTACTTC. As protein: CASSLLGDKTYEQYF.